This T cell receptor beta chain was retrieved from a study of neurological immune-mediated disorders. About the research overall: About 90% of the 34 multiple sclerosis patients had relapsing-remitting disease; 3 had secondary progressive.

This clonotype came up many times. Looked up from germline, CDR1 is SGDLS and CDR2 is YYNGEE. V shed 0 bases and J 7 bases; nucleotides not matched to a gene: 14. The CDR3 is made up of 17 amino acids. Unsorted libraries came from 2 million PBMCs stored at -80 °C. With 10-nucleotide random UMIs included, cDNA was synthesized by 5'RACE. Over 170 million TCR-beta sequences from 15-18 subjects came from every sequencing run. TCRdb reanalysed the 5' RACE reads using MiXCR and keeps one entry per CDR3 protein. The sample includes around 58,000 distinct CDR3 sequences, roughly 3.5% of them seen just once. The source is a woman aged 55-70 years with multiple sclerosis. The chain carries TRBV9 and TRBJ1-2, with 8 bases fitting TRBD1. Sequences were obtained from PBMCs. CDR3 bases: TGTGCCAGCAGCGTAGCTACGGGCAGGGGGCACCTCGGTGGCTACACCTTC. It specifies CASSVATGRGHLGGYTF.